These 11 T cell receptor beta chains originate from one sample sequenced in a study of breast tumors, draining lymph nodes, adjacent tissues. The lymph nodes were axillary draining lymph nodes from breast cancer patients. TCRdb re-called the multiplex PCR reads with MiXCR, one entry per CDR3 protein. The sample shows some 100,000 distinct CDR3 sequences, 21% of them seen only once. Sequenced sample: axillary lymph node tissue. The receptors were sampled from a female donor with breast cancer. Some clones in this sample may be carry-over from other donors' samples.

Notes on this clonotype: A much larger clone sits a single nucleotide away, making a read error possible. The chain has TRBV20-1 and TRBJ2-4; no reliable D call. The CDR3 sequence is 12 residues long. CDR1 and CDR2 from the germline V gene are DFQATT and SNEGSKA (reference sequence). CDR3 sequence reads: CSVLWTESIQYF. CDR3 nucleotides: TGCAGCGTTTTGTGGACCGAAAGCATTCAGTACTTC.

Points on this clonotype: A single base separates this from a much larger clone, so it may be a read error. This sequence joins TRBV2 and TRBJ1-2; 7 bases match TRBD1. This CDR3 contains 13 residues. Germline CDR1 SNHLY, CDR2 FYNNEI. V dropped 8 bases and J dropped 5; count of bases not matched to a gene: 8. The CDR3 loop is CASAQGTLYGYTF. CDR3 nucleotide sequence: TGTGCCAGCGCACAGGGGACTCTTTATGGCTACACCTTC.

The CDR3, as DNA: TGTGCCAGCAGCCTCAGGGGGGTCATGAACACTGAAGCTTTCTTT. Protein sequence: CASSLRGVMNTEAFF. J is TRBJ1-1 and V is TRBV11-1; TRBD1 matches 7 bases. With 5 bases clipped from V and 0 bases from J, the junction kept 6 bases outside the gene matches. Germline CDR1 SGHAT, CDR2 FQDESV (reference sequence). This CDR3 is 15 amino acids long.

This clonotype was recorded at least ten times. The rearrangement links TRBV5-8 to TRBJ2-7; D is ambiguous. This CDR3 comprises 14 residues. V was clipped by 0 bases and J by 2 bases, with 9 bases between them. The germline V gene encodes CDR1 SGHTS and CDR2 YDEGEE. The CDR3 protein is CASSLGPSTYEQYF. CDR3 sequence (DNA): TGTGCCAGCAGCTTGGGCCCCTCTACCTACGAGCAGTACTTC.

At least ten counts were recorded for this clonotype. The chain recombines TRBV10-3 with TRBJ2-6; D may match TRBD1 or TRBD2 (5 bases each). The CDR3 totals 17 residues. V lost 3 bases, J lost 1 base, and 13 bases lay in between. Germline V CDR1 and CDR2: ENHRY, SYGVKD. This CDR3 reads CAISDGGGGSGANVLTF. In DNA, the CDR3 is TGTGCCATCAGTGATGGGGGTGGAGGTTCTGGGGCCAACGTCCTGACTTTC.

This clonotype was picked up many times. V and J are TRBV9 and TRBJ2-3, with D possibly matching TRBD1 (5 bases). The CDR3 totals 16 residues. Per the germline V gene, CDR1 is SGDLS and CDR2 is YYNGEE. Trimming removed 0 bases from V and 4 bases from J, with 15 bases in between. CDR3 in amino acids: CASSVAQGGSADTQYF. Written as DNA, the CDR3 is TGTGCCAGCAGCGTAGCGCAGGGTGGAAGCGCAGATACGCAGTATTTT.

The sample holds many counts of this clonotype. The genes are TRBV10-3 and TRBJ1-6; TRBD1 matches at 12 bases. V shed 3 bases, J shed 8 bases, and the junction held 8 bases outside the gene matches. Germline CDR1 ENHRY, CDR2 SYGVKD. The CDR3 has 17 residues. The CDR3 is CAISDFGTGGFDSPLHF. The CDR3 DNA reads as TGTGCCATCAGTGACTTCGGGACAGGGGGCTTTGATTCACCCCTCCACTTT.

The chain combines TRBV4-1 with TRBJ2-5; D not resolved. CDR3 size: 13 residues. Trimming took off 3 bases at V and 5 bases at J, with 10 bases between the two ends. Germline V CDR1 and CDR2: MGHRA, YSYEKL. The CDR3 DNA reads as TGCGCCAGCAGCCAGGTCCGGCCGGAGACCCAGTACTTC. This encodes CASSQVRPETQYF.

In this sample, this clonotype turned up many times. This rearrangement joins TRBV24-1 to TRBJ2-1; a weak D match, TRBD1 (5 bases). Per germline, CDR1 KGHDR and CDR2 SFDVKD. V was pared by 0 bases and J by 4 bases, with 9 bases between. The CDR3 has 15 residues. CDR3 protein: CATSDLSAGYNEQFF. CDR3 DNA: TGTGCCACCAGTGATTTGTCAGCAGGGTACAATGAGCAGTTCTTC.

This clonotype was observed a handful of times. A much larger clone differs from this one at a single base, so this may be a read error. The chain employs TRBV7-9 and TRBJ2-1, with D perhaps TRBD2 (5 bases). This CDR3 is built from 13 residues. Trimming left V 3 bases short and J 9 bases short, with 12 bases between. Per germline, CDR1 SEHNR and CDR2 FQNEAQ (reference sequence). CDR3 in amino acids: CASSLGRRAEQFF. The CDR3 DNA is TGTGCCAGCAGCTTGGGCAGGCGGGCTGAGCAGTTCTTC.

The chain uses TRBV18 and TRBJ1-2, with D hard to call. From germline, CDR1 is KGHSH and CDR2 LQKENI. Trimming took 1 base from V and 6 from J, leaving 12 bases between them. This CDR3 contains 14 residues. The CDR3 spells CASSPLSGWDGYTF. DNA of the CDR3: TGTGCCAGCTCACCACTTTCAGGTTGGGATGGCTACACCTTC.